The clone carrying this T cell receptor beta chain was observed a few times. Its matching antigen is unknown. V gave up 6 bases and J gave up 8 bases, with 14 bases separating them. The CDR3 is 13 residues long. Germline V gene data show CDR1 as MNHEY and CDR2 as SMNVEV (reference sequence). These data are taken from a study of T-cell memory formation after mild COVID-19. Study-level points and caveats: That cross-reactive memory joined was suggested by some responding clones appearing in pre-infection memory.

TCRdb processed the 5' RACE reads anew with MiXCR; each CDR3 protein has one entry. Among 380,000 or so distinct CDR3 sequences, 12% to 15% were seen once, and the ten largest hold around a fifth. Sequencing was carried out using PBMCs or a T cell subset sorted from them (not recorded which). This clonotype was sampled from a man between 18 and 35 years old who had mild COVID-19 (a few samples of this study predate the infection). Cell type and time point are not known. V gene TRBV27 combines with J gene TRBJ1-5; D possibly corresponds to TRBD1 (6 bases). The CDR3 protein is CASRGAGSKPQHF. The CDR3 DNA reads TGTGCCAGCAGGGGGGCGGGTTCTAAGCCCCAGCATTTT.